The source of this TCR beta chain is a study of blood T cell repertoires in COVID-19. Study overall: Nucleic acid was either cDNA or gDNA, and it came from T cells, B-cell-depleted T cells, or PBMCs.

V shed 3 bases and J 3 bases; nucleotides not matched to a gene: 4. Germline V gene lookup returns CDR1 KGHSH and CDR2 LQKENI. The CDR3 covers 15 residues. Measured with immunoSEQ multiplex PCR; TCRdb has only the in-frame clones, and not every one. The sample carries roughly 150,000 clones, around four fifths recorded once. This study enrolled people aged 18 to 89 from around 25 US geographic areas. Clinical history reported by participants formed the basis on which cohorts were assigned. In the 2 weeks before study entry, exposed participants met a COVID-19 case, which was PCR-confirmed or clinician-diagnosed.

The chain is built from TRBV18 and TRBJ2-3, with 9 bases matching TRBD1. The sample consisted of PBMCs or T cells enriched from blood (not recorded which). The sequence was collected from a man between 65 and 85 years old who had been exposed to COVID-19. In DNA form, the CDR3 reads TGTGCCAGCTCACCGCGGACAGGGGAGACAGATACGCAGTATTTT. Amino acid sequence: CASSPRTGETDTQYF.